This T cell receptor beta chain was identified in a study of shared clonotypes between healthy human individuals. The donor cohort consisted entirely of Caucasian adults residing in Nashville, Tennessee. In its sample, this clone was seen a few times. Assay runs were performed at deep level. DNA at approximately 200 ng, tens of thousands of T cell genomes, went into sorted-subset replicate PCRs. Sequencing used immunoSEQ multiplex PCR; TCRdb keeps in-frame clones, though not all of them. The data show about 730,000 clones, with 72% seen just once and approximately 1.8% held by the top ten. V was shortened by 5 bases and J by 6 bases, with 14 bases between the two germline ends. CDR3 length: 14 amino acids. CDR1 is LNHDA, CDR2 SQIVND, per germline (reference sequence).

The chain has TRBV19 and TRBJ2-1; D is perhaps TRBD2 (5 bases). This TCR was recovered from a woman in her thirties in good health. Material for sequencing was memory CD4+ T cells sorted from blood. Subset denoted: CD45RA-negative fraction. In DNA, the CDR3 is TGTGCCAGTAGTCCGGCAACTAGAAGCAATGAGCAGTTCTTC. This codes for CASSPATRSNEQFF.